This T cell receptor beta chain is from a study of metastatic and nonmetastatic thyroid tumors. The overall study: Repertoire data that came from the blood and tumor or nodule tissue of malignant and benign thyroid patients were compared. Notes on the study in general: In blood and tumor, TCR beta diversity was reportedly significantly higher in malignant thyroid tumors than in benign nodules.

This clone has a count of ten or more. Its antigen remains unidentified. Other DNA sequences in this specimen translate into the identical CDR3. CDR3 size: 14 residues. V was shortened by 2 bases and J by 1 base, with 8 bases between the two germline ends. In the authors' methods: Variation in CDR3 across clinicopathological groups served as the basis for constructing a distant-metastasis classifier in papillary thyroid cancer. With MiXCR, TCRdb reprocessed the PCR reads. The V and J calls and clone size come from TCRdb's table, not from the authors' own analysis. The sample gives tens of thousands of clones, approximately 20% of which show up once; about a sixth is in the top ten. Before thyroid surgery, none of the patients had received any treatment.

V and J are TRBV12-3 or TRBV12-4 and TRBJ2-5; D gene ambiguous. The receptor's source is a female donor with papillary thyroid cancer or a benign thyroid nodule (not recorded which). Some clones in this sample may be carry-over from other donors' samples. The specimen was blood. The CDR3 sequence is CASSLPETQETQYF. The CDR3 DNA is TGTGCCAGCAGTTTACCGGAAACCCAAGAGACCCAGTACTTC.